This is a list of T cell receptor beta chains from one sample in a study of identifying expanded T cells in peripheral blood. Here immunoSEQ multiplex PCR was the method, and the copy in TCRdb shows in-frame clones only, minus some. The sample has fewer than 85,000 clones, about 88% seen once; the top ten hold approximately 3%. The specimen sequenced was blood. The receptors here all came from a person aged 18-70 years in good health. Both conserved end residues are trimmed from each CDR3.

J,length,V,CDR3
TRBJ1-3,12,TRBV7-2,ASSLDSSGNTIY
TRBJ1-2,10,TRBV29-1,SVGGQGEGYT
TRBJ2-5,11,TRBV12-5,ASGPYSGETQY
TRBJ2-7,10,TRBV5-4,ASSHWGYEQY
TRBJ2-5,13,TRBV5-3,ARSFRVPSQETQY
TRBJ2-2,11,TRBV19,ASSPPGWARPL
TRBJ1-1,13,TRBV19,ASSHQGTPNTEAF
TRBJ2-5,11,TRBV18,ASSPGQQETQY
TRBJ1-1,12,TRBV7-2,ASSRRTGNTEAF
TRBJ2-7,13,TRBV6-5,ASSYASTSGYEQY
TRBJ1-5,13,TRBV4-2,ASSQEVRGNQPQH
TRBJ2-5,14,TRBV27,ASSLRSGGTQETQY
TRBJ2-1,12,TRBV19,ASRPAGPYNEQF
TRBJ2-5,12,TRBV6-5,ASSYGTAQETQY
TRBJ1-6,12,TRBV6-6,ATAVSSYNSPLH
TRBJ1-4,9,TRBV6-6,ASSYGEKLF
TRBJ1-2,11,TRBV25-1,ASREQGADGYT
TRBJ1-4,12,TRBV2,ASSTTGVSEKLF
TRBJ2-1,14,TRBV28,ASSRKSGISYNEQF
TRBJ2-2,13,TRBV5-6,ASSPLSANTGELF
TRBJ1-2,9,TRBV20-1,SARETLQGP
TRBJ2-7,12,TRBV6-5,ASSPLQGRGEQY
TRBJ2-2,10,TRBV11-2,ASSLLLGELF
TRBJ2-5,14,TRBV7-2,ASSLGGTSGTNTQY
TRBJ1-1,12,TRBV2,ASSEAPGTAEAF
TRBJ1-1,11,TRBV29-1,SGILGMNTEAF